This T cell receptor beta chain was found in a study of OX40 agonist ivuxolimab in advanced cancers. Study details: One hepatocellular carcinoma and a couple of cutaneous melanoma patients partially responded. Study-wide results and limits: Low normalized T-cell clonal expansion was additionally recorded for some nonresponders. With doses of 0.1 to 3.0 mg/kg, CD4+ and CD8+ blood T cells had undergone clonal expansion by week 6.

The investigators sampled blood at baseline, at cycle 4 day 1, and at cycle 7 day 1. With regard to this clone: Its antigen is not known.

V lost 8 bases and J lost 5; bases outside the gene matches: 14. The CDR3 extends over 15 amino acids. Germline V gene sequence: CDR1 MGHDK, CDR2 SYGVNS. The protocol was immunoSEQ multiplex PCR, while the TCRdb copy is restricted to in-frame clones and leaves out a portion. The sample records approximately 100,000 clones, around 91% being singletons. This TCR derives from an adult with an advanced solid tumor such as melanoma, head and neck, liver or kidney cancer. The V and J genes are TRBV25-1 and TRBJ1-1; TRBD1 agrees at 7 bases. Sequenced material: CD4+ or CD8+ T cells sorted from blood, taken in a trial of the OX40 agonist ivuxolimab. CDR3 region: CASHQDRAPETEAFF. The CDR3 DNA reads as TGTGCCAGCCACCAAGACAGGGCCCCGGAGACTGAAGCTTTCTTT.